This T cell receptor beta chain was captured by sequencing in a study of blood T cell repertoires in COVID-19. Study context: T cells, B-cell-depleted T cells, or PBMCs supplied cDNA or gDNA.

CDR3 length equals 13 residues. Trimming left V 1 base short and J 2 bases short, with 3 bases between. CDR1 and CDR2 (germline): LNHDA, SQIVND (reference sequence). In the original workflow: Amplification from reference gene primers served as the basis for estimated nucleated cell counts. This table comes from immunoSEQ multiplex PCR, and its TCRdb copy is limited to in-frame clones, with some not included. The DNA was the basis for D and trimming; V, J and clone size are from that table. This sample yields about 59,000 clones, of which around four fifths are seen a single time; 3.5% to 4% belongs to the top ten.

J is TRBJ1-5 and V is TRBV19; no clear D. This receptor was identified in a woman older than 75 with acute or convalescent COVID-19. The specimen sequenced was peripheral blood. Here the CDR3 DNA reads TGTGCCAGTAGTATAGCGGGCAATCAGCCCCAGCATTTT. Translated, it gives CASSIAGNQPQHF.